This TCR beta chain was captured in a study of post-analysis software for immune sequencing data. Worth noting for this clonotype: Antigen specificity is unknown.

The J segment lost 5 bases and the V segment lost 1 base, leaving 7 bases of the junction unmatched. CDR3 length: 15 residues. Per germline, CDR1 DFQATT and CDR2 SNEGSKA (reference sequence). The authors incorporated unique molecular identifiers into the TCR beta cDNA libraries. It was from about 0.94 to 9.7 million T cells that some 500,000 cDNA molecules came. One entry per CDR3 protein, called by TCRdb with MiXCR from the PCR reads. The table includes around 700,000 distinct CDR3 sequences, about 60% detected once. Study-wide results and caveats: Four or five TRBV segments, TRBV5-6, TRBV5-1 and TRBV20-1 among them, were found more frequent in patients than controls. Compared against controls, patients with multiple sclerosis displayed significantly lower normalized Chao1 diversity.

The chain joins TRBV20-1 to TRBJ2-7, with TRBD2 matching 11 bases. Sequenced input: blood. This sequence was found in a girl aged 2-10 years with multiple sclerosis. The CDR3 protein is CSARAPSGRSDEQYF. The CDR3 coding sequence is TGCAGTGCTAGAGCGCCTAGCGGGAGGAGCGACGAGCAGTACTTC.